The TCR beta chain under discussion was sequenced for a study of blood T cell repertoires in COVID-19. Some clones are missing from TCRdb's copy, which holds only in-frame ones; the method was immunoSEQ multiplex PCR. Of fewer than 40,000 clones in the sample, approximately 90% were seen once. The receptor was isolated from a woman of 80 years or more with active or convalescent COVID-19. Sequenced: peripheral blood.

CDR3 nucleotides: TGTGCCACCAGCAGACAAAAACAGGGGGCAGATACGCAGTATTTT. It codes for CATSRQKQGADTQYF. This chain uses TRBV15 with TRBJ2-3, with 8 bases fitting TRBD1. CDR1 is LNHNV, CDR2 YYDKDF, per germline (reference sequence). V lost 2 bases, J lost 4 bases, and 5 bases stayed unmatched. CDR3 length: 15 amino acids. The complete variable domain, with remaining parts taken from reference TRBV15 and TRBJ2-3, reads DAMVIQNPRYQVTQFGKPVTLSCSQTLNHNVMYWYQQKSSQAPKLLFHYYDKDFNNEADTPDNFQSRRPNTSFCFLDIRSPGLGDTAMYLCATSRQKQGADTQYFGPGTRLTVL.